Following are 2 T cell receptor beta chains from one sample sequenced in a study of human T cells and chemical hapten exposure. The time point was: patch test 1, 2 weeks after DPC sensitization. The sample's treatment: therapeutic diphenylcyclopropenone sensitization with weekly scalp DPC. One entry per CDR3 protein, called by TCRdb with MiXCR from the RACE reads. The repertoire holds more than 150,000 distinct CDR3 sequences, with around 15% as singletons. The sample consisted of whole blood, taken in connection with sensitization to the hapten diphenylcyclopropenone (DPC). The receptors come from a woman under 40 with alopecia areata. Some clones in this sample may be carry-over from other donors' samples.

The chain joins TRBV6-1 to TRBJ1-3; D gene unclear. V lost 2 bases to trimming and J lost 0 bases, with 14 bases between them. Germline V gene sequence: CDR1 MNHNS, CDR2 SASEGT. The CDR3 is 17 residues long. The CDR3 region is CASSEWSYGSSGNTIYF. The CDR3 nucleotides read TGTGCCAGCAGTGAATGGTCGTACGGGAGCTCTGGAAACACCATATATTTT.

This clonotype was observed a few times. This CDR3 is CATSDTRAGANVLTF. CDR3 in DNA: TGTGCCACCAGTGATACCAGGGCTGGGGCCAACGTCCTGACTTTC. The chain joins TRBV24-1 to TRBJ2-6, with a weak D call TRBD1 (5 bases). Looked up from germline, CDR1 is KGHDR and CDR2 is SFDVKD. The V gene lost 3 bases and the J gene lost 2 bases, with 7 bases spanning the gap. The length of the CDR3 is 15 residues.